Reported below is one TCR beta chain. Authors' processing steps: The assay estimated nucleated cells by amplifying reference gene primers. The assay was immunoSEQ multiplex PCR, and TCRdb's table has in-frame clones only and misses some. The V and J calls and the clone size are those of that table, but D and trimming were determined from the DNA. This sample has fewer than 250,000 clones, with 86% found just once. The sample is drawn from a study of blood T cell repertoires in COVID-19. Trimming cost V 0 bases and J 6 bases, with 7 bases left between them. The CDR3 covers 13 residues. The V gene's germline CDR1 is SGHRS and CDR2 YFSETQ.

Sequencing was performed on peripheral blood. The TCR originated in a woman in her sixties or seventies with acute or convalescent COVID-19. V gene TRBV5-1 combines with J gene TRBJ2-4; possible D gene TRBD2, 6 bases. The CDR3 region has the DNA TGCGCCAGCAGCTTGGCCGGGGGAAACATTCAGTACTTC. It yields the protein CASSLAGGNIQYF.